The TCR beta chain under discussion was sequenced for a study of regulatory T cells in long-lasting Graves disease (dated by TCRdb to the early 2020s). About the full investigation: Persistent Graves' disease meant more than 5 years of antithyroid drug treatment with TSH receptor autoantibodies that stayed positive. This study used TCR sequencing and RNA sequencing of peripheral blood to compare persistent Graves' disease patients against newly diagnosed Graves' disease patients. On average, persistent Graves' disease patients in the clinical cohort had been on antithyroid drugs for approximately ten years. A total of around 35 samples were covered by TCR sequencing, comprising roughly 13 persistent and around 20 newly diagnosed Graves' disease patients. The study was registered as a clinical trial and conducted in China.

This clonotype has ten or more counts. The clone's antigen remains unknown. Compared with germline, one end of the junction differs, possibly owing to a read error. This specimen's time point label, interpreted: persistent/refractory GD, antithyroid drugs over 5 years with positive TRAb. RNA was extracted from PBMCs in TRIzol for both TCR sequencing and RNA sequencing. Graves' disease was diagnosed according to American Thyroid Association guidelines. Patients for the study were recruited at an endocrinology department in Xi'an, China. Each patient gave about 9.1 milliliters of peripheral blood, collected in an EDTA anticoagulant tube. Ficoll Paque Plus density gradient separation was used to isolate PBMCs, and no further T cell sorting was performed. An Agilent 2100 Bioanalyzer and agarose gel were used to check RNA quality, while a NanoDrop 2000 measured RNA concentration. Study-wide conclusions, independent of this receptor: Sequencing and analysis were limited to the TCR beta chain. Because the primary lesion, thyroid tissue, could not be accessed, the study looked at peripheral blood alone. TRBV28, TRBJ1-2 and TRBJ2-5 were preferentially used in persistent disease, while TRBV20-1 and TRBJ2-1 were favored in newly diagnosed disease. Lower TCR Shannon entropy and fewer highly expanded clones were observed in persistent Graves' disease patients than in newly diagnosed patients, which suggested clonal expansion. A larger number of public clonotypes was shared among persistent patients (under 3,000) than among newly diagnosed patients (roughly 930). As a limitation, the authors acknowledged that the small sample size may reduce accuracy.

From the cysteine up to the phenylalanine, the CDR3 has a length of 15 residues. Just CDR3 DNA is preserved here, 45 bases in frame from base 1. CDR1 SGHRS and CDR2 YFSETQ are derived from the germline V gene. The receptor library was made with multiplex PCR. Sequenced on an Illumina HiSeq 4000. To build TCR beta libraries, CDR3 regions were amplified by Arm-PCR using iRepertoire HTBI primers. Before sequencing, the PCR products went through gel purification. Per the source publication's procedure: A total of fewer than 80 TRBV and 14 TRBJ segments were identified across samples and were used for gene usage analysis of CDR3 amino acid clonotypes. COPE and FqMerger were used to merge filtered high-quality paired reads into contigs. BLAST was used to align contigs to the IMGT TRBV, TRBD and TRBJ reference genes, and CDR3 was defined following IMGT. Any clonotype with a frequency above 0.1% was counted as a highly expanded clone. Shannon entropy served as the measure of repertoire diversity, while the Gini coefficient captured V-J evenness. A clonotype was considered public if more than one individual shared it. TCRdb reprocessing: public reads trimmed at Q25 with fastp, clones called with MiXCR, in-frame beta chains kept. One record per CDR3 amino acid sequence lists the most common genes and DNA. TCRdb's processing, not the authors' own work, is the source of the V and J calls. The sample data list about 470,000 distinct CDR3 sequences, and roughly 20% of these were observed just once. Approximately 8% of the sample goes to the ten largest clones.

Recombination linked TRBV5-1 to TRBJ2-2; TRBD2 is a weak D gene call, 6 bases matching. Source: peripheral blood mononuclear cells (PBMCs), taken when the disease was refractory, from a patient treated with antithyroid drugs. The receptor comes from a female donor with Graves disease. The encoded CDR3 is CASSLIGRGTGELFF. The DNA sequence follows: TGTGCCAGCAGCTTAATCGGGAGAGGGACCGGGGAGCTGTTTTTT.